Sequencing of this T cell receptor beta chain was carried out in a study of T cell responses to AZD1222 COVID-19 vaccine. Notes on this clone: Its antigen is not identified.

V dropped 5 bases and J dropped 0 bases, with 5 bases sitting between them. Germline V gene lookup returns CDR1 SGHAT and CDR2 FQNNGV. CDR3 length equals 12 residues. Libraries were prepared by immunoSEQ multiplex PCR; TCRdb keeps only in-frame clonotypes and omits some of them. Of about 140,000 clones listed, 80% to 95% are singletons. Study conclusions and caveats: Two doses of AZD1222 preceded a rise in Spike-specific TCR breadth and depth. Spike was spanned by vaccine-associated CD4 TCRs, which were dominant at 160-218 and 743-854.

The receptor was derived from an adult who received the AZD1222 COVID-19 vaccine. The source material was peripheral blood, sampled 28 days after the second AZD1222 dose. V usage is TRBV11-2 and J usage is TRBJ2-7; no definite D call. This CDR3 reads CASSPASYEQYF. The CDR3 DNA follows: TGTGCCAGCAGCCCCGCCTCCTACGAGCAGTACTTC.